Each of the 14 T cell receptor beta chains below was sequenced from the same sample in a study of Tregs in tolerant kidney transplant recipients (dated by TCRdb to about 2019). Library construction relied on the immunoSEQ multiplex PCR assay. Entries here come from immuneACCESS through TCRdb and include only in-frame sequences with V and J called. Some clones fail to appear in such tables; in the studies checked, an unresolved V gene covers under half of the shortfall, and the cause of the remainder is unknown. Recorded for this sample are roughly 250,000 clones; roughly 84% of them occurred a single time. The ten largest clones capture around 0.64% of the sample. Sequenced input: CD4+ T cells from blood. The receptor set was obtained from a human donor in good health.

Only one count was recorded for this clone. This chain connects TRBV6-5 to TRBJ1-3; D perhaps matches TRBD1 (5 bases). Looked up from germline, CDR1 is MNHEY and CDR2 is SVGAGI. This CDR3 has 14 residues. V lost 6 bases and J 7 bases, leaving 16 bases between the germline ends. CDR3 residues: CASRSGIRGNTIYF. CDR3 coding DNA: TGTGCCAGCAGGTCAGGGATCCGAGGGAACACCATATATTTT.

The chain combines TRBV14 with TRBJ1-1, with 8 nucleotides matching TRBD1. CDR1 is SGHDN and CDR2 is FVKESK in the germline V gene. V gave up 4 bases and J gave up 4 bases; unmatched junction bases: 5. This CDR3 is built from 14 residues. The CDR3 nucleotides read TGTGCCAGCAGCCTCCGGACAGGGCTCACTGAAGCTTTCTTT. Translation gives CASSLRTGLTEAFF.

The rearrangement joins TRBV6-1 to TRBJ2-2, with 9 nucleotides matching TRBD1. CDR1 is MNHNS and CDR2 is SASEGT in the germline V gene. The CDR3 loop spans 14 amino acids. V lost 7 bases, J lost 3 bases, and 3 bases stayed unmatched. CDR3 region: CASTGQGYTGELFF. The CDR3 coding sequence is TGTGCCAGCACTGGACAGGGGTACACCGGGGAGCTGTTTTTT.

This chain joins TRBV6-1 and TRBJ2-5, with 11 bases fitting TRBD2. The CDR3 covers 15 residues. From germline, CDR1 is MNHNS and CDR2 SASEGT. V lost 3 bases, J lost 5 bases, and 5 bases stayed unmatched. The CDR3 protein is CASSDSGRAGETQYF. Written as DNA, the CDR3 is TGTGCCAGCAGTGATAGCGGGAGGGCCGGGGAGACCCAGTACTTC.

This sequence joins TRBV7-8 and TRBJ1-4; perhaps TRBD1 as D (5 bases). The V gene lost 6 bases and the J gene lost 8 bases, with 16 bases spanning the gap. The germline gives CDR1 SGHVS, CDR2 FQNEAQ. The CDR3 extends over 14 amino acids. Here the CDR3 DNA reads TGTGCCAGCAGTTTTACAGGTGGAGGCGAAAAACTGTTTTTT. Residues: CASSFTGGGEKLFF.

J is TRBJ2-6 and V is TRBV9; 8 bases line up with TRBD1. The junction had 6 bases not matched to a gene; V was cut back by 3 bases and J by 1 base. Per the germline V gene, CDR1 is SGDLS and CDR2 is YYNGEE. The CDR3 contains 17 residues. CDR3 residues: CASSAWTGPSGANVLTF. The CDR3 DNA reads TGTGCCAGCAGCGCCTGGACAGGGCCATCTGGGGCCAACGTCCTGACTTTC.

The gene calls are TRBV5-1 and TRBJ2-1, with 7 bases that match TRBD1. V was pared by 5 bases and J by 1 base, with 3 bases of the junction left unmatched. CDR3 length: 14 amino acids. Germline-derived CDR1 and CDR2 are SGHRS and YFSETQ. The CDR3, as DNA: TGCGCCAGCAGGGAACAGGGGTCCTACAATGAGCAGTTCTTC. Encoded protein: CASREQGSYNEQFF.

The gene calls are TRBV2 and TRBJ2-1, with 13 bases identical to TRBD2. The length of the CDR3 is 15 residues. Germline CDR1 and CDR2: SNHLY and FYNNEI. J was trimmed by 6 bases and V by 6 bases; bases with no gene match: 5. CDR3: CASRAGTSGINEQFF. CDR3 in DNA: TGTGCCAGCAGGGCTGGGACTAGCGGGATCAATGAGCAGTTCTTC.

The CDR3 nucleotides read TGTGCCAGCCCCTCCCGGTGGGCCGGGGAGCTGTTTTTT. It encodes CASPSRWAGELFF. The chain uses TRBV11-2 and TRBJ2-2, with no clear D. Looked up from germline, CDR1 is SGHAT and CDR2 is FQNNGV. V was pared by 8 bases and J by 6 bases, with 13 bases between. This CDR3 is built from 13 residues.

This sequence joins TRBV5-1 and TRBJ1-1; tentative D call: TRBD1 (5 bases). The germline V gene has CDR1 SGHRS and CDR2 YFSETQ. The CDR3 is 15 amino acids. The V end was cut by 3 bases, the J end by 5 bases, with 17 bases between. CDR3 loop: CASSSGTPKGTEAFF. The CDR3, as DNA: TGCGCCAGCAGCTCCGGGACCCCGAAGGGTACTGAAGCTTTCTTT.

The V gene is TRBV7-2, the J gene TRBJ2-5; 8 positions agree with TRBD1. There are 18 residues in the CDR3. Trimming took 1 base from V and 1 from J; bases not matched to a gene: 11. Per germline, CDR1 SGHTA and CDR2 FQGNSA. In nucleotides, the CDR3 is TGTGCCAGCAGCTTAGTAGGCGAGGAACAGGGGGGCCAAGAGACCCAGTACTTC. Translated: CASSLVGEEQGGQETQYF. The complete variable domain, with remaining parts taken from reference TRBV7-2 and TRBJ2-5, reads GAGVSQSPSNKVTEKGKDVELRCDPISGHTALYWYRQSLGQGLEFLIYFQGNSAPDKSGLPSDRFSAERTGGSVSTLTIQRTQQEDSAVYLCASSLVGEEQGGQETQYFGPGTRLLVL.

This chain links TRBV25-1 with TRBJ1-4, with D unclear. Germline V gene lookup returns CDR1 MGHDK and CDR2 SYGVNS. The CDR3 totals 14 residues. V was cut by 0 bases and J by 3 bases, with 5 bases left in between. The CDR3 nucleotides read TGTGCCAGCAGTGAATATGTGGCTAATGAAAAACTGTTTTTT. It is translated as CASSEYVANEKLFF.

About this clone: Other nucleotide sequences in the sample specify the same CDR3. V usage is TRBV6-5 and J usage is TRBJ2-1; D unclear. Germline V gene sequence: CDR1 MNHEY, CDR2 SVGAGI. Between the trimmed V and J ends, which lost 3 bases and 0 bases, there was a span of 9 bases. The CDR3 runs to 15 residues. The CDR3 region has the DNA TGTGCCAGCAGTTATCGCGGAAGCTCCTACAATGAGCAGTTCTTC. It codes for CASSYRGSSYNEQFF.

The genes are TRBV11-2 and TRBJ2-4, with D possibly matching TRBD2 (5 bases). Trimming shortened V by 5 bases and J by 0 bases, and 14 bases separated the two germline ends. CDR1 and CDR2 (germline): SGHAT, FQNNGV. This CDR3 is 16 amino acids long. DNA of the CDR3: TGTGCCAGCAGCGAGGGCGGCCTCATAGCCAAAAACATTCAGTACTTC. It is translated as CASSEGGLIAKNIQYF.